Listed here are 4 T cell receptor beta chains from one sample, sequenced in a study of cytomegalovirus exposure and HLA in healthy donors. The study ran its PCR with 60 Vbeta and 13 Jbeta primers. Only in-frame clones appear in the TCRdb table, and some are missing; sequencing was by immunoSEQ multiplex PCR. The sample has some 150,000 clones, around 80% seen once. Sequencing input: PBMCs. These receptors originate from a woman aged 45-65 years in good health and CMV-seronegative.

CDR3: CASSPFSGNTDTQYF. The CDR3 bases are TGTGCCAGCAGTCCCTTTAGCGGAAACACAGATACGCAGTATTTT. J is TRBJ2-3 and V is TRBV27; D might be TRBD2 (6 bases). The CDR3 consists of 15 residues. Germline loops: CDR1 MNHEY, CDR2 SMNVEV (reference sequence). V gave up 5 bases and J gave up 2 bases, with 14 bases separating them.

About this clone itself: A junction boundary mismatches the germline segment, possibly from a read error. This chain uses TRBV7-7 with TRBJ2-5; a weak D match, TRBD2 (6 bases). Germline lookup yields CDR1 SSHAT and CDR2 FNYEAQ (reference sequence). The CDR3 consists of 17 residues. CDR3 nucleotides: TGTGCTAGCAGCTCCGGTGTCTTCGCGGGGATTGGTGAGACCCAGTACTTC. Residues: CASSSGVFAGIGETQYF.

The chain employs TRBV18 and TRBJ1-2; TRBD1 aligns across 9 bases. Trimming cost V 4 bases and J 4 bases; bases outside gene matches: 7. CDR3 size: 15 residues. Germline V CDR1 and CDR2: KGHSH, LQKENI. CDR3 amino acids: CASSQRDREGYGYTF. The CDR3 DNA follows: TGTGCCAGCTCACAGCGGGACAGGGAAGGCTATGGCTACACCTTC.

The J gene is TRBJ2-5, the V gene TRBV19, with D maybe TRBD2 (5 bases). This CDR3 is built from 14 residues. The V end was cut by 5 bases, the J end by 4 bases, with 14 bases between. CDR1 and CDR2 (germline): LNHDA, SQIVND (reference sequence). As DNA, the CDR3 is TGTGCCAGTAGTGGAGGAAATCGGGGAGAGACCCAGTACTTC. This gives the protein CASSGGNRGETQYF.